The 26 T cell receptor beta chains below were found in one sample sequenced in a study of blood T cells in healthy people across ages. A J-beta primer mix and a sample-barcoded 5' primer were used in a second PCR of about 7 to 12 cycles. TCRdb re-called the 5' RACE reads with MiXCR, one entry per CDR3 protein. The sample shows some 710,000 distinct CDR3 sequences, about a fifth of them seen only once. Source material: blood. The receptor set was obtained from a man in his 70s in good health.

The chain couples TRBV5-6 to TRBJ2-1, with 8 positions matching TRBD1. Germline V CDR1 and CDR2: SGHDT, YYEEEE. The CDR3 is 17 residues long. Unmatched junction bases numbered 10, after V lost 0 bases and J lost 5 bases. The CDR3 nucleotides are TGTGCCAGCAGCTTGGAGTTACGGACAGGGCTTGACAATGAGCAGTTCTTC. Translating it yields CASSLELRTGLDNEQFF.

This rearrangement joins TRBV7-2 to TRBJ2-1, with 14 bases lining up with TRBD2. The CDR3 loop spans 17 amino acids. With 3 bases clipped from V and 0 bases from J, the junction kept 1 base outside the gene matches. From germline, CDR1 is SGHTA and CDR2 FQGNSA. As DNA, the CDR3 is TGTGCCAGCAGCTTGACTAGCGGGGGGGCCTCCTACAATGAGCAGTTCTTC. Protein: CASSLTSGGASYNEQFF. Variable domain in full (rest from reference TRBV7-2 and TRBJ2-1): GAGVSQSPSNKVTEKGKDVELRCDPISGHTALYWYRQSLGQGLEFLIYFQGNSAPDKSGLPSDRFSAERTGGSVSTLTIQRTQQEDSAVYLCASSLTSGGASYNEQFFGPGTRLTVL.

The chain is built from TRBV12-3 or TRBV12-4 and TRBJ2-1; D is undetermined. This CDR3 is built from 13 residues. V was cut by 6 bases and J by 6 bases, with 12 bases left in between. The CDR3 nucleotides are TGTGCCAGCAGCCCTCCACCTGGCAATGAGCAGTTCTTC. Translated: CASSPPPGNEQFF.

On this clonotype: This CDR3 is missing its conserved last phenylalanine or tryptophan, likely due to a read error. V is TRBV12-3 or TRBV12-4 and J is TRBJ2-3; 8 bases line up with TRBD1. J was trimmed by 1 base and V by 5 bases; bases with no gene match: 8. The CDR3 extends over 16 amino acids. CDR3 in amino acids: CASSIEDRVGTDTQYS. CDR3 sequence (DNA): TGTGCCAGCAGTATTGAGGACAGGGTCGGCACAGATACGCAGTATTCT.

This clonotype occurred a few times. V is TRBV12-3 or TRBV12-4 and J is TRBJ2-4, with a possible D match to TRBD2 (6 bases). CDR3 size: 18 residues. Trimming pared 6 bases from V and 2 bases from J, leaving 23 bases between. The CDR3, as DNA: TGTGCCAGCAGATCTAGCCCCTTTTTTGGAGGGACCAAAAACATTCAGTACTTC. It encodes CASRSSPFFGGTKNIQYF.

The sample holds a few counts of this clonotype. The genes are TRBV30 and TRBJ1-4, with D unclear. The CDR3 extends over 11 amino acids. Looked up from germline, CDR1 is GTSNPN and CDR2 is SVGIG (reference sequence). V shed 7 bases and J shed 5 bases, with 8 bases lying between them. The DNA for the CDR3 is TGTGCCTCTGGACGGAATGAAAAACTGTTTTTT. It codes for CASGRNEKLFF.

The rearrangement links TRBV20-1 to TRBJ2-1; 7 bases map to TRBD1. The length of the CDR3 is 15 residues. CDR1 is DFQATT, CDR2 SNEGSKA, per germline (reference sequence). Trimming cost V 0 bases and J 7 bases; bases outside gene matches: 9. The CDR3 sequence: CSARDARTGVNEQFF. DNA of the CDR3: TGCAGTGCTAGAGACGCAAGGACAGGCGTGAATGAGCAGTTCTTC.

CDR3 sequence: CASSSPGTRGNEQFF. The CDR3 DNA reads as TGTGCCAGCAGCTCCCCCGGGACTAGAGGGAATGAGCAGTTCTTC. V usage is TRBV11-3 and J usage is TRBJ2-1; 8 bases align to TRBD2. This CDR3 is built from 15 residues. Losses at the gene ends were 4 bases for V and 7 bases for J; bases not matched to a gene: 9. Germline V CDR1 and CDR2: SGHNT, YENEEA.

This clonotype was picked up a small number of times. This CDR3 reads CASSQGARGREQFF. CDR3 sequence (DNA): TGCGCCAGCAGCCAAGGGGCTCGGGGTCGTGAGCAGTTCTTC. J is TRBJ2-5 and V is TRBV4-3; D possibly corresponds to TRBD2 (5 bases). The J call may be incorrect, as the DNA end agrees better with TRBJ2-1. This CDR3 region has 14 residues. Germline loops: CDR1 LGHNA, CDR2 YSLEER.

In the case of this clonotype: One end of the junction is discordant with germline, which a read error may explain. The rearrangement uses TRBV12-3 or TRBV12-4 and TRBJ1-4, with D uncertain. The CDR3 contains 15 residues. The CDR3 protein is CVSSIHGRDNEKLFF. CDR3 in DNA: TGTGTCAGCAGTATACACGGGAGAGATAATGAAAAACTGTTTTTT.

This clonotype has ten or more counts. V usage is TRBV18 and J usage is TRBJ2-1; 8 bases are shared with TRBD2. With 1 base clipped from V and 1 base from J, the junction kept 3 bases outside the gene matches. Germline V lookup: CDR1 KGHSH, CDR2 LQKENI. The CDR3 extends over 16 amino acids. The CDR3: CASSPQSGRSYNEQFF. Written as DNA, the CDR3 is TGTGCCAGCTCACCACAAAGCGGGAGATCCTACAATGAGCAGTTCTTC.

This clonotype was seen a few times. V usage is TRBV4-1 and J usage is TRBJ1-4; the match to TRBD1 covers 8 bases. Germline CDR1 is MGHRA and CDR2 is YSYEKL. This CDR3 region has 16 residues. Trimming took 2 bases from V and 7 from J; bases not matched to a gene: 9. CDR3 amino acids: CASSQNPSGGSEKLFF. The CDR3 nucleotides are TGCGCCAGCAGCCAAAACCCCTCAGGGGGCAGTGAAAAACTGTTTTTT.

This clonotype was seen a few times. The V and J genes are TRBV6-2 or TRBV6-3 and TRBJ2-3; maybe TRBD2 (5 bases). The germline V gene has CDR1 MNHEY and CDR2 SVGEGT. The germline V and J ends were trimmed by 7 bases and 5 bases, with 13 bases remaining between them. The CDR3 runs 13 residues. The CDR3 region is CASTDFDGDTQYF. CDR3 sequence (DNA): TGTGCCAGCACGGACTTCGACGGAGATACGCAGTATTTT.

The V call is TRBV12-3 or TRBV12-4, the J call TRBJ1-1, with a weak D call TRBD1 (5 bases). V was pared by 6 bases and J by 6 bases, with 20 bases between. This CDR3 contains 15 residues. The chain's CDR3 is CASSRSTVQRPEAFF. As DNA, the CDR3 is TGTGCCAGCAGCCGCTCGACAGTCCAACGTCCTGAAGCTTTCTTT.

Only a few counts were recorded for this clonotype. The rearrangement joins TRBV24-1 to TRBJ2-2; D remains unclear. From germline, CDR1 is KGHDR and CDR2 SFDVKD. Trimming removed 9 bases at V and 8 bases at J, with 6 bases between. This CDR3 is 10 amino acids long. In nucleotides, the CDR3 is TGTGCCACCTCGGATGGGGAGCTGTTTTTT. Protein product: CATSDGELFF.

The V call is TRBV3-1, the J call TRBJ2-3; 11 positions match TRBD2. Trimming cost V 0 bases and J 15 bases; bases outside gene matches: 5. CDR1 and CDR2 (germline): LGHDT, YNNKEL (reference sequence). The CDR3 has 13 residues. CDR3 coding DNA: TGTGCCAGCAGCCAAGACGATGGACTAGCGGGTTATTTT. This encodes CASSQDDGLAGYF.

The V gene is TRBV7-9, the J gene TRBJ2-7; possible D gene TRBD1, 5 bases. The CDR3 extends over 14 amino acids. V was pared by 5 bases and J by 3 bases, with 14 bases between. The V gene's germline CDR1 is SEHNR and CDR2 FQNEAQ (reference sequence). The CDR3 region is CASSKDTADYEQYF. In DNA, the CDR3 is TGTGCCAGCAGCAAGGACACTGCCGACTACGAGCAGTACTTC.

Many counts were recorded for this clonotype. CDR3 sequence (DNA): TGTGCCAGTAGTTTACCGGGACAGGGGGTTCAGCCCCAGCATTTT. This gives the protein CASSLPGQGVQPQHF. The rearrangement links TRBV19 to TRBJ1-5; 11 positions match TRBD1. Trimming at V came to 5 bases and at J to 6 bases, leaving 6 bases not matched to a gene. Per germline, CDR1 LNHDA and CDR2 SQIVND (reference sequence). This CDR3 is 15 amino acids long.

This clonotype was seen a few times. V usage is TRBV15 and J usage is TRBJ1-1; D unclear. The ends were cut back, 0 bases at V and 6 bases at J, with 8 bases in the middle. CDR1 LNHNV and CDR2 YYDKDF come from the germline V gene (reference sequence). The CDR3 contains 13 residues. CDR3 nucleotide sequence: TGTGCCACCAGCAGAGAACGTGTTGCTGAAGCTTTCTTT. Translating it yields CATSRERVAEAFF.

The chain employs TRBV6-2 or TRBV6-3 and TRBJ2-1; 7 bases map to TRBD2. Germline V lookup: CDR1 MNHEY, CDR2 SVGEGT. The CDR3 is 14 residues long. J gave up 7 bases and V 2 bases, and 5 bases lay outside the gene matches. The CDR3: CASSYHGTTNEQFF. The CDR3 DNA reads as TGTGCCAGCAGTTACCACGGGACTACGAATGAGCAGTTCTTC.

This chain joins TRBV28 and TRBJ1-5; the D gene is possibly TRBD1 (6 bases). Per germline, CDR1 MDHEN and CDR2 SYDVKM. The CDR3 covers 14 residues. The V end was cut by 8 bases, the J end by 4 bases, with 15 bases between. For the CDR3, the DNA is TGTGCCAGCCGGGGGGGGGCGCTAAATCAGCCCCAGCATTTT. Translated, it gives CASRGGALNQPQHF. Combining the CDR3 with reference TRBV28 and TRBJ1-5 gives the whole variable domain DVKVTQSSRYLVKRTGEKVFLECVQDMDHENMFWYRQDPGLGLRLIYFSYDVKMKEKGDIPEGYSVSREKKERFSLILESASTNQTSMYLCASRGGALNQPQHFGDGTRLSIL.

The table lists this clonotype with a few counts. The chain has TRBV7-2 and TRBJ1-2; D is unresolved. Germline V gene lookup returns CDR1 SGHTA and CDR2 FQGNSA. Trimming shortened V by 1 base and J by 8 bases, and 8 bases separated the two germline ends. This CDR3 comprises 12 residues. CDR3 nucleotide sequence: TGTGCCAGCAGCTTAGAGGCACGCGGCTACACCTTC. Translation: CASSLEARGYTF.

In the case of this clonotype: A read error is likely, as this CDR3 ends without the conserved phenylalanine or tryptophan. The rearrangement joins TRBV3-1 to TRBJ2-7; 7 bases fit TRBD2. Germline loops: CDR1 LGHDT, CDR2 YNNKEL (reference sequence). The V gene end was trimmed by 1 base and the J gene end by 0 bases; junction bases not matched to a gene: 3. The CDR3 is 15 amino acids. The CDR3 spells CASSQGWGGSYEQYS. CDR3 nucleotide sequence: TGTGCCAGCAGCCAAGGTTGGGGGGGCTCCTACGAGCAGTACTCC.

This clonotype was detected a few times. The V call is TRBV5-1, the J call TRBJ2-3, with 9 bases lining up with TRBD1. The CDR3 is 14 amino acids. The germline V gene has CDR1 SGHRS and CDR2 YFSETQ. With 8 bases clipped from V and 1 base from J, the junction kept 5 bases outside the gene matches. The CDR3 reads CASFGTGRTDTQYF. CDR3 nucleotides: TGCGCCAGTTTCGGGACAGGGCGCACAGATACGCAGTATTTT. The full variable domain, with the rest looked up from reference TRBV5-1 and TRBJ2-3, is KAGVTQTPRYLIKTRGQQVTLSCSPISGHRSVSWYQQTPGQGLQFLFEYFSETQRNKGNFPGRFSGRQFSNSRSEMNVSTLELGDSALYLCASFGTGRTDTQYFGPGTRLTVL.

The table lists this clonotype with many counts. This chain links TRBV24-1 with TRBJ2-3, with D hard to call. The CDR3 runs 14 residues. Germline loops: CDR1 KGHDR, CDR2 SFDVKD. V was cut by 9 bases and J by 0 bases, with 12 bases left in between. The CDR3 region is CATGPASSTDTQYF. The CDR3 DNA follows: TGTGCCACCGGTCCGGCCTCGAGCACAGATACGCAGTATTTT.

The V call is TRBV12-3 or TRBV12-4, the J call TRBJ1-1; D gene uncertain. Deletions cut 3 bases from V and 0 bases from J, with 8 bases between. The CDR3 spans 14 residues. The CDR3 nucleotides read TGTGCCAGCAGTTTTAGTGGGGTGAACACTGAAGCTTTCTTT. Translated, it gives CASSFSGVNTEAFF.